This T cell receptor (beta chain) originates from a study of beta chain features in type 1 diabetes. Every bit of the isolated RNA underwent reverse transcription, so sequencing read expressed TCRB transcripts. Assay used: immunoSEQ multiplex PCR; TCRdb lists only in-frame clones, some missing. There are hundreds of thousands of clones in the sample; 15% to 18% occur only once, and 0.07% to 0.095% lies in the top ten. This CDR3 region has 13 residues. Germline V CDR1 and CDR2: MGHDK, SYGVNS. The ends were cut back, 4 bases at V and 8 bases at J, with 14 bases in the middle. This TCR came from a man aged 18 to 35 in good health. The rearrangement uses TRBV25-1 and TRBJ1-2; D unclear. The source material was naive CD4+ T cells from blood. CDR3 coding DNA: TGTGCCAGCAGTGGTGACGGGGTGGGAGGCTACACCTTC. Residues: CASSGDGVGGYTF.